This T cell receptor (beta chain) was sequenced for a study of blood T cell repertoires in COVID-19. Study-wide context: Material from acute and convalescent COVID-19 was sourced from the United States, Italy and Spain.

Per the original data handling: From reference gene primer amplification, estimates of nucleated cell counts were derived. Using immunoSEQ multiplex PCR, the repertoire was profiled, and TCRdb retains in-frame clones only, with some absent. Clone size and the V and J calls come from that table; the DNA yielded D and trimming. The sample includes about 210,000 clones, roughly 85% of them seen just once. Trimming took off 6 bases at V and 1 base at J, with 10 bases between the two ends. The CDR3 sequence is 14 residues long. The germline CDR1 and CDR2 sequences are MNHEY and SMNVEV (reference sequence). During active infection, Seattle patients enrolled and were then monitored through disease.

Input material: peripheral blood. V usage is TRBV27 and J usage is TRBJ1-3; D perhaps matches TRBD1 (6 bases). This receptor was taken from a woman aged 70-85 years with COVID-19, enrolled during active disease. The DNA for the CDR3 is TGTGCCAGCAGGGGGGCTGGTTCTGGAAACACCATATATTTT. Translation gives CASRGAGSGNTIYF.